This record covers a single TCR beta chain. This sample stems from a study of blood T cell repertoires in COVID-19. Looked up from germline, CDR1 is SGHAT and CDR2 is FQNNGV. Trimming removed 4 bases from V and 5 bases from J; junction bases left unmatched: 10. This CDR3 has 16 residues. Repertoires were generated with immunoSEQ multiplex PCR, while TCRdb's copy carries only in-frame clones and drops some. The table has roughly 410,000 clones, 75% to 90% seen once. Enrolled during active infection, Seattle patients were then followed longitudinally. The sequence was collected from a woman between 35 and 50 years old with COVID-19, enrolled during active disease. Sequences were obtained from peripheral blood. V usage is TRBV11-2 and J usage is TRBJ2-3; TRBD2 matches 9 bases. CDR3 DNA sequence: TGTGCCAGCAGCTCTCTACTAGCGGGTCGCGGAGATACGCAGTATTTT. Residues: CASSSLLAGRGDTQYF. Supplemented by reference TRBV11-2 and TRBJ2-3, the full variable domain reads EAGVAQSPRYKIIEKRQSVAFWCNPISGHATLYWYQQILGQGPKLLIQFQNNGVVDDSQLPKDRFSAERLKGVDSTLKIQPAKLEDSAVYLCASSSLLAGRGDTQYFGPGTRLTVL.